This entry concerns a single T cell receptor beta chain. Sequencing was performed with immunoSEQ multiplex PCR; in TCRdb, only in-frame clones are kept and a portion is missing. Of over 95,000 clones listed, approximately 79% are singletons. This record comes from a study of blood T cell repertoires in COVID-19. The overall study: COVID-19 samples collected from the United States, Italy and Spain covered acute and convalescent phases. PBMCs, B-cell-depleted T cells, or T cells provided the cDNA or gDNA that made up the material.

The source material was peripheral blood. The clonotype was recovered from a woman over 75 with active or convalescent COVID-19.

The CDR3 sequence: CASQGAANEKLFF. The CDR3 nucleotides are TGCGCCTCCCAGGGGGCAGCTAATGAAAAACTGTTTTTT. J is TRBJ1-4 and V is TRBV5-1; 8 bases agree with TRBD1. The CDR3 loop spans 13 amino acids. The junction had 5 bases not matched to a gene; V was cut back by 10 bases and J by 3 bases. Per germline, CDR1 SGHRS and CDR2 YFSETQ.